This T cell receptor beta chain came from a study of CD8+CD57+ T cells in acquired aplastic anemia. The germline V gene encodes CDR1 SEHNR and CDR2 FQNEAQ (reference sequence). This CDR3 is built from 15 residues. Unmatched junction bases numbered 2, after V lost 1 base and J lost 6 bases. TCR beta VDJ combinations and CDR3 sequences were profiled from genomic DNA. TCRdb called the reads again in MiXCR, with one record for every CDR3 protein. Of approximately 270,000 distinct CDR3 sequences listed, about 56% are singletons. Material for sequencing was sorted CD4+, CD8+, or CD8+CD57+ T cells (not recorded which) from PBMCs. The origin of this receptor is a human donor with severe aplastic anemia or a healthy control (not recorded which). This sequence joins TRBV7-9 and TRBJ2-1; the match to TRBD2 covers 11 bases. CDR3 nucleotide sequence: TGTGCCAGCAGCTTAGGTAGCGGGGGGGTCAATGAGCAGTTCTTC. This sequence encodes CASSLGSGGVNEQFF.